This TCR beta chain was obtained from a study of T cells in tumors after PD-1 blockade. Study-wide context: Patients received pembrolizumab 200 mg every 3 weeks or cemiplimab 350 mg every 2 weeks.

This clone is classed as medium-sized. Its antigen is still unknown. General study results and limits: Expanded exhausted CD8+ clones after therapy were mostly novel clonotypes. Some novel exhausted tumor clones appeared in pre-treatment blood, suggesting peripheral recruitment. Two pre-treatment samples showed no clonal replacement between them.

Data came from immunoSEQ multiplex PCR; TCRdb stores just in-frame clones and leaves some out. The sample lists roughly 9,300 clones, roughly 69% occurring once. This sequence was found in a human donor with basal cell carcinoma. The material sequenced was tumor tissue, taken after anti-PD-1 treatment.

The CDR3 sequence: CASSQAAGSGNTIYF. DNA of the CDR3: TGTGCCAGCAGCCAAGCGGCAGGCTCTGGAAACACCATATATTTT. The rearrangement links TRBV14 to TRBJ1-3; no definite D call. In germline, CDR1 is SGHDN, CDR2 FVKESK. Trimming pared 1 base from V and 0 bases from J, leaving 7 bases between. The CDR3 covers 15 residues.